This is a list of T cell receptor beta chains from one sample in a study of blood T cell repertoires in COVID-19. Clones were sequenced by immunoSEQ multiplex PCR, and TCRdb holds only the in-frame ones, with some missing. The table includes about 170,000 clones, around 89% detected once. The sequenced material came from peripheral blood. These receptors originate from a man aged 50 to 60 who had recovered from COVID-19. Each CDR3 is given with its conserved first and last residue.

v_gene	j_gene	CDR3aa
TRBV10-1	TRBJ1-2	CASSGNSGGYTF
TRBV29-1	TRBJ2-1	CSEKVSSGTRNEQFF
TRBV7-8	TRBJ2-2	CASSLLPRVAGNTGELFF
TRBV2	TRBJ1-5	CASRGQGASNQPQHF
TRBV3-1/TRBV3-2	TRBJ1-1	CASTPRSTGSLLMNTEAFF
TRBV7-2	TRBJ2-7	CASSPGYEQYF
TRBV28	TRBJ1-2	CASSFSRAGYGYTF
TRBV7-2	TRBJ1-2	CASSKGGGNYGYTF
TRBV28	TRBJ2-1	CASSFIAGPSSYNEQFF
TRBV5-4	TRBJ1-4	CASSLKSGAGEKLFF
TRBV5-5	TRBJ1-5	CASSIWTGSLPGNQPQHF
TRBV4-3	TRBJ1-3	CASSLTLGNTIYF
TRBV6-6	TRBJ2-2	CASRRSGLAANTGELFF
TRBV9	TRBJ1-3	CASSVEPSSGNTIYF
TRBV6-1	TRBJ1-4	CASSDRGFNEKLFF
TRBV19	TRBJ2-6	CASSIGQGRTGANVLTF
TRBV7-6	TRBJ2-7	CASSLASGTGLYEQYF
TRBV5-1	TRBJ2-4	CASSPTSGAGKNIQYF
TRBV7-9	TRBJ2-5	CASSLRLAGEFETQYF
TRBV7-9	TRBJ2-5	CASSLTSGTSETQYF
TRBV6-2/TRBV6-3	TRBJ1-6	CASSYLGQGNSPLHF